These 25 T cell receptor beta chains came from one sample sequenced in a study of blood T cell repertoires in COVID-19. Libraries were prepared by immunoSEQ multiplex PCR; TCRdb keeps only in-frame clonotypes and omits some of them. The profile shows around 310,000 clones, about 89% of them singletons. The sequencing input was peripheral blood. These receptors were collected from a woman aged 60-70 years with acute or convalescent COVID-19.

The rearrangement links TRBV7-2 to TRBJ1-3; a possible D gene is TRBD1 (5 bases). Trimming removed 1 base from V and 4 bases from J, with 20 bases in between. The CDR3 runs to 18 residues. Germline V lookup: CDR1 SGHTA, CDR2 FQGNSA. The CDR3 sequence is CASSLGVGRGRSGNTIYF. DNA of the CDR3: TGTGCCAGCAGCTTAGGGGTAGGAAGGGGAAGGAGCGGAAACACCATATATTTT.

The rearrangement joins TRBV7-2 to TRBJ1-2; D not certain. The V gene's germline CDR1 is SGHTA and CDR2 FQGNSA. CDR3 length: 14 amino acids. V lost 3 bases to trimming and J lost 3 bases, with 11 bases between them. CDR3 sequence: CASSFLGGYYGYTF. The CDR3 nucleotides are TGTGCCAGCAGCTTCCTGGGAGGTTACTATGGCTACACCTTC.

The CDR3 DNA reads as TGTGCCAGCAGCCCTACAAGGGGACAGGGGATGAACGAGCAGTACTTC. Translating gives CASSPTRGQGMNEQYF. The chain has TRBV3-1 (or the pseudogene TRBV3-2) and TRBJ2-7; 10 nucleotides line up with TRBD1. The V segment lost 4 bases and the J segment 5 bases; nucleotides outside the gene matches: 11. The germline CDR1 and CDR2 sequences are LGHDT and YNNKEL (reference sequence). The CDR3 sequence is 16 residues long.

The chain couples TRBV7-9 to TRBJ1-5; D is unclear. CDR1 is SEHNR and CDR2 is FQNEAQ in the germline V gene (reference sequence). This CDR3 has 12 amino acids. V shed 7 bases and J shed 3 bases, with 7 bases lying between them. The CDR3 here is CASTDSNQPQHF. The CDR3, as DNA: TGTGCCAGCACCGACTCCAATCAGCCCCAGCATTTT.

The CDR3 region has the DNA TGTGCCAGTAGTTCGACAGCTTATGGCTACACCTTC. The encoded protein is CASSSTAYGYTF. The V gene is TRBV19, the J gene TRBJ1-2; tentative D call: TRBD1 (5 bases). The CDR3 runs 12 residues. Germline values: CDR1 LNHDA, CDR2 SQIVND (reference sequence). V lost 5 bases and J lost 5, with 9 bases in between.

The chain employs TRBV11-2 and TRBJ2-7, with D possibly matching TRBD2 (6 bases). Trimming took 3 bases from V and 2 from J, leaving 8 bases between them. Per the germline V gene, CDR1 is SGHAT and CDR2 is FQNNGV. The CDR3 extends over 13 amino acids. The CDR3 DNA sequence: TGTGCCAGCAGCTTTAGCGGCCCCTACGAGCAGTACTTC. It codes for CASSFSGPYEQYF.

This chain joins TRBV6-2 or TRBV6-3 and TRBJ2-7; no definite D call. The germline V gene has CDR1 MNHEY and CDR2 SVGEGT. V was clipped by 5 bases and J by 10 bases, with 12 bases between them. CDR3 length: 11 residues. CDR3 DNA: TGTGCCAGCAGTCACACCCCACCCCAGTACTTC. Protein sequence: CASSHTPPQYF.

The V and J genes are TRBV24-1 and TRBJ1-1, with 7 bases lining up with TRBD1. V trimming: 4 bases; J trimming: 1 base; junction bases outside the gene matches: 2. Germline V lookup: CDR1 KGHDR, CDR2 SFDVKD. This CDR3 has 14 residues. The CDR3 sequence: CATSEGQPNTEAFF. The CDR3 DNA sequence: TGTGCCACCAGTGAGGGACAGCCGAACACTGAAGCTTTCTTT.

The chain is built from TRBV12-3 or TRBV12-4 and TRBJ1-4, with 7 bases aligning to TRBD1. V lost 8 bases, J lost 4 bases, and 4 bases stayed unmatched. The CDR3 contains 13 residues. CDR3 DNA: TGTGCCAGCTTCGACAGGGATAATGAAAAACTGTTTTTT. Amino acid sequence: CASFDRDNEKLFF.

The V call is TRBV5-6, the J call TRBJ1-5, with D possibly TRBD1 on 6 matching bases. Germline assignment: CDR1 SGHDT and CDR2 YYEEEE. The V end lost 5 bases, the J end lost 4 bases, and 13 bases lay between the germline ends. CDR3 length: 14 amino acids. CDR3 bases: TGTGCCAGCAGTCCTGGCCAGGGGAATCAGCCCCAGCATTTT. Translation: CASSPGQGNQPQHF.

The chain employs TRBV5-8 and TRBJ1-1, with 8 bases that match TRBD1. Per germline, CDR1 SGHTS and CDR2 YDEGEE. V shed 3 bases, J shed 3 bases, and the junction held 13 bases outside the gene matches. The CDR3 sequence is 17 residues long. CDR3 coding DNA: TGTGCCAGCAGCTCAACAGGGGGAGGTTGGGGGGACACTGAAGCTTTCTTT. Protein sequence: CASSSTGGGWGDTEAFF.

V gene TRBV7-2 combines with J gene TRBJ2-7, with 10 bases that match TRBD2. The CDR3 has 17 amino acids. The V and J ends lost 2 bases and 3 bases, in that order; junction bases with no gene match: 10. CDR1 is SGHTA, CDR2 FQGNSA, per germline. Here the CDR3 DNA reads TGTGCCAGCAGCTTACCTAAGAGCGGGGGGGGTTTCTACGAGCAGTACTTC. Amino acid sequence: CASSLPKSGGGFYEQYF.

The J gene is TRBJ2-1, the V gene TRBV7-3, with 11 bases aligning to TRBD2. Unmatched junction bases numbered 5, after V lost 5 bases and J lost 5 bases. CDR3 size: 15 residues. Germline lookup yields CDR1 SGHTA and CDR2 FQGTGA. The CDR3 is CASSPSGRRDNEQFF. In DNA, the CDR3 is TGTGCCAGCAGCCCTAGCGGGAGGAGAGACAATGAGCAGTTCTTC.

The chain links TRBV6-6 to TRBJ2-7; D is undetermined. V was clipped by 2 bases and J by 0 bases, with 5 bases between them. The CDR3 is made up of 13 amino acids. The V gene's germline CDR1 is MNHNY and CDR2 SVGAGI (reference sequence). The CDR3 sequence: CASSYDTSYEQYF. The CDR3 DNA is TGTGCCAGCAGTTACGACACCTCCTACGAGCAGTACTTC.

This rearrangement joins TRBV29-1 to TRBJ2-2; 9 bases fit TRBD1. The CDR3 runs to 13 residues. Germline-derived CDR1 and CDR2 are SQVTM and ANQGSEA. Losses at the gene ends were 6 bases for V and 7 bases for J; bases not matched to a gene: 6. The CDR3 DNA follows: TGCAGCGTCCCGGGGACAGGGTACGGGGAGCTGTTTTTT. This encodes CSVPGTGYGELFF.

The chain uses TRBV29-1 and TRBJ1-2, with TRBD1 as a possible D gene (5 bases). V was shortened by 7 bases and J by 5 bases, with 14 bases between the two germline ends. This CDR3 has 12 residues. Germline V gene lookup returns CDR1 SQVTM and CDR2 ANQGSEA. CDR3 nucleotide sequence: TGCAGCGGGGGACCTAGCGAATATGGCTACACCTTC. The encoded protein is CSGGPSEYGYTF.

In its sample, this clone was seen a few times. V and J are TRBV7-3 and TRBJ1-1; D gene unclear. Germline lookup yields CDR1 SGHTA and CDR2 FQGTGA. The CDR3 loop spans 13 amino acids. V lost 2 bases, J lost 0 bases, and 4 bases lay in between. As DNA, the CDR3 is TGTGCCAGCAGCTTAGAGTTGAACACTGAAGCTTTCTTT. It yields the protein CASSLELNTEAFF.

The CDR3 protein is CASSPASGSNSPLHF. DNA for the CDR3: TGTGCCAGCAGTCCTGCCTCTGGGAGTAATTCACCCCTCCACTTT. This rearrangement joins TRBV6-5 to TRBJ1-6, with D uncertain. Trimming stripped 5 bases from V and 6 bases from J, with 14 bases between. This CDR3 is 15 amino acids long. From germline, CDR1 is MNHEY and CDR2 SVGAGI.

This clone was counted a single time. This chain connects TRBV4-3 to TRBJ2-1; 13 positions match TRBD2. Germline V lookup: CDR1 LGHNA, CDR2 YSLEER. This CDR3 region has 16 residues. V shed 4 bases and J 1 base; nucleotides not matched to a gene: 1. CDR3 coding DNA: TGCGCCAGCAGCCCGACTAGCGGGGGGTCCTACAATGAGCAGTTCTTC. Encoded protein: CASSPTSGGSYNEQFF.

The CDR3 DNA sequence: TGTGCCAGCAGTTTCAGACTAGCGGGGGCCTCGGGGACAGATACGCAGTATTTT. Protein product: CASSFRLAGASGTDTQYF. The chain has TRBV7-9 and TRBJ2-3; 12 bases are shared with TRBD2. The CDR3 runs 18 residues. Germline V CDR1 and CDR2: SEHNR, FQNEAQ (reference sequence). V was pared by 6 bases and J by 3 bases, with 13 bases of the junction left unmatched.

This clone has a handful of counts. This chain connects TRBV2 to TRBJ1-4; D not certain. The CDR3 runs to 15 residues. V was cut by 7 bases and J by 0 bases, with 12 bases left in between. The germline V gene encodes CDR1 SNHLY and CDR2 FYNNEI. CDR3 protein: CASTKALSTNEKLFF. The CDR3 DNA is TGTGCCAGCACGAAAGCGTTATCAACTAATGAAAAACTGTTTTTT.

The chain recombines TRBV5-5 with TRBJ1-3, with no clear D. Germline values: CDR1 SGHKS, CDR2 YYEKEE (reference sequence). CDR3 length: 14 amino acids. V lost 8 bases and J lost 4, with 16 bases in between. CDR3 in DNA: TGTGCCAGTAAGCTTGATGGTGTCGGAAACACCATATATTTT. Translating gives CASKLDGVGNTIYF.

The CDR3, as DNA: TGTGCCAGTAGTAGAACAACTAGCAGTCTCGGCAATGAGCAGTTCTTC. As protein: CASSRTTSSLGNEQFF. The J gene is TRBJ2-1, the V gene TRBV19, with D perhaps TRBD2 (6 bases). This CDR3 is built from 16 residues. Between the trimmed V and J ends, which lost 4 bases and 6 bases, there was a span of 19 bases. Germline loops: CDR1 LNHDA, CDR2 SQIVND (reference sequence).

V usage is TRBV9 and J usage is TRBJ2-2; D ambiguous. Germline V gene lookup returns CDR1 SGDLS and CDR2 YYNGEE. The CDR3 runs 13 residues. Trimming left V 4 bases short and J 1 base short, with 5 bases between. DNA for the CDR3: TGTGCCAGCAGCCTTCTGAACACCGGGGAGCTGTTTTTT. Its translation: CASSLLNTGELFF.

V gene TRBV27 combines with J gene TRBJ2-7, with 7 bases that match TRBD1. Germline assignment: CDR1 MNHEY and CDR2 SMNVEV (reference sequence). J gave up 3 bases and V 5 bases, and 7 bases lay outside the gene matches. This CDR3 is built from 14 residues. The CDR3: CASSPSTGLYEQYF. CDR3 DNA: TGTGCCAGCAGTCCGTCGACAGGGCTCTACGAGCAGTACTTC.